Each of the 3 T cell receptor beta chains below was sequenced from the same sample in a study of siplizumab effects on memory and regulatory T cells. The repertoire was sequenced with immunoSEQ multiplex PCR; TCRdb's copy has only in-frame clones and lacks some. The table lists 62,000 or so clones, roughly 83% of them singletons. Input material: memory CD4+ T cells sorted from blood. These receptors came from a human donor in good health.

The chain is built from TRBV10-3 and TRBJ2-1; the match to TRBD2 covers 7 bases. Trimming removed 4 bases from V and 7 bases from J; junction bases left unmatched: 10. The germline gives CDR1 ENHRY, CDR2 SYGVKD. CDR3 length: 15 amino acids. DNA for the CDR3: TGTGCCATCAGTGCACAAGCGGGGACGCTTAATGAGCAGTTCTTC. It translates to CAISAQAGTLNEQFF.

The chain has TRBV4-1 and TRBJ2-1; no reliable D call. Germline assignment: CDR1 MGHRA and CDR2 YSYEKL. The CDR3 covers 12 residues. Trimming stripped 2 bases from V and 7 bases from J, with 6 bases between. CDR3 amino acids: CASSQRANEQFF. The CDR3 DNA follows: TGCGCCAGCAGCCAACGCGCGAATGAGCAGTTCTTC.

This chain joins TRBV2 and TRBJ2-5; 11 bases match TRBD2. Looked up from germline, CDR1 is SNHLY and CDR2 is FYNNEI. Unmatched junction bases numbered 8, after V lost 4 bases and J lost 4 bases. The CDR3 is 16 residues long. CDR3 coding DNA: TGTGCCAGCAGTGCAGTAGCGGGAGGGCCGACAGAGACCCAGTACTTC. Translating gives CASSAVAGGPTETQYF.